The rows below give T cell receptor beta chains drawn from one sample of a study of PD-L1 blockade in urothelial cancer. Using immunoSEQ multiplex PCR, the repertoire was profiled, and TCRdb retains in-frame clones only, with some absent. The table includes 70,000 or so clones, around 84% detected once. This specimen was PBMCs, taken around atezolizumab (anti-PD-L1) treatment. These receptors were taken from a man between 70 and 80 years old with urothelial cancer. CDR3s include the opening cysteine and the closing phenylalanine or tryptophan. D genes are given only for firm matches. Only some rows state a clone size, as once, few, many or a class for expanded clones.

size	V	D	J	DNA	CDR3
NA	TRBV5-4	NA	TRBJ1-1	TGTGCCAGCAGCTGGAGCCAGGGCGGTATAACGGGGAACACTGAAGCTTTCTTT	CASSWSQGGITGNTEAFF
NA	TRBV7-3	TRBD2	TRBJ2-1	TGTGCCAGCAGCTTAAACTCCGCGGGAGCTGAGCAGTTCTTC	CASSLNSAGAEQFF
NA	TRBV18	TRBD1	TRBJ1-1	TGTGCCAGCTCACCAGGACAGGGGCACACTGAAGCTTTCTTT	CASSPGQGHTEAFF
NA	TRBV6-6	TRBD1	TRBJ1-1	TGTGCCAGCAGTCCACGGAACAGGGGGATGGTCACTGAAGCTTTCTTT	CASSPRNRGMVTEAFF
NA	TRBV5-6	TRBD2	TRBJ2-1	TGTGCCAGCAGCTTGGATTGGGCGGGAGTCGGTAATGAGCAGTTCTTC	CASSLDWAGVGNEQFF
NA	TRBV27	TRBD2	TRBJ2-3	TGTGCCAGCAGCCAAGGGCTAGCGGGTATCACAGATACGCAGTATTTT	CASSQGLAGITDTQYF
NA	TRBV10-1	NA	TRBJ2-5	TGCGCCAGCAGTGACTCGCGGGGCCCACAAGAGACCCAGTACTTC	CASSDSRGPQETQYF
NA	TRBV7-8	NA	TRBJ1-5	TGTGCCAGCAGCTACGCCGCGGGCAATCAGCCCCAGCATTTT	CASSYAAGNQPQHF
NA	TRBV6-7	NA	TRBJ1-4	TGTGCCAGCAGTTTACAGGATGCCCCCGAAAAACTGTTTTTT	CASSLQDAPEKLFF
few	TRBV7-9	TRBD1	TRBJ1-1	TGTGCCAGCAGCATTGGACAGGGGGTTGAAGCTTTCTTT	CASSIGQGVEAFF
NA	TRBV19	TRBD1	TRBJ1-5	TGTGCCAGTAGTGAACAGGGGCAAGGTCAGCCCCAGCATTTT	CASSEQGQGQPQHF
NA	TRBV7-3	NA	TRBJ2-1	TGTGCCAGCAGCTTCTCCGGGGGAGCTAATGGGAATGAGCAGTTCTTC	CASSFSGGANGNEQFF
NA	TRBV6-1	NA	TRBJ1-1	TGTGCCAGCAGTGAGTGGGGCCTGAACACTGAAGCTTTCTTT	CASSEWGLNTEAFF
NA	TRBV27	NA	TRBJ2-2	TGTGCCAGCAGTTCGGTTCTGGTTAACACCGGGGAGCTGTTTTTT	CASSSVLVNTGELFF
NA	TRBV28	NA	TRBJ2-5	TGTGCCAGCAGTTTCGCGGGGGCCTTGTCGACCCAGTACTTC	CASSFAGALSTQYF
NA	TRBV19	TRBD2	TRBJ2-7	TGTGCCAGTAGTCCTAGCGGGACCCTGTACGAGCAGTACTTC	CASSPSGTLYEQYF
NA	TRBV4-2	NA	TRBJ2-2	TGTGCCAGCACGAAAGGGGGTAACACCGGGGAGCTGTTTTTT	CASTKGGNTGELFF
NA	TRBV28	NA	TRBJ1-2	TGTGCCAGCAGTTTCCTGACAGCTAACTATGGCTACACCTTC	CASSFLTANYGYTF
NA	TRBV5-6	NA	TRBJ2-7	TGTGCCAGCAGCTTGCCCGGGAGTACCTACGAGCAGTACTTC	CASSLPGSTYEQYF
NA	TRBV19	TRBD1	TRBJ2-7	TGTGCCAGTAGTATAAGGAGACAGGGGGCGAGCTCCTACGAGCAGTACTTC	CASSIRRQGASSYEQYF
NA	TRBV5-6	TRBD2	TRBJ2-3	TGTGCCAGCAGCTACCTAGGACTAGCGGGAGTTCGGGGAGATACGCAGTATTTT	CASSYLGLAGVRGDTQYF
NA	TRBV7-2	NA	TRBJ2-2	TGTGCCAGCAGCTTAGCGGCAGGGCAATACACCGGGGAGCTGTTTTTT	CASSLAAGQYTGELFF
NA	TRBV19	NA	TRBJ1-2	TGTGCCAGTAGTATTTTGTCGACAGCTACTAACTATGGCTACACCTTC	CASSILSTATNYGYTF
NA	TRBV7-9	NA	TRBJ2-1	TGTGCCAGCAGCTCACCGGGACTTTACTACAATGAGCAGTTCTTC	CASSSPGLYYNEQFF
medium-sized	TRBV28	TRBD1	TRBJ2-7	TGTGCCAGCAGTTTAATAGGGATTGGGGACAGGGGTCAGAGCTCCTACGAGCAGTACTTC	CASSLIGIGDRGQSSYEQYF
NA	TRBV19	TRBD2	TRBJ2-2	TGTGCCAGTAACCCTAGCGGGAGGGTTTCCGGGGAGCTGTTTTTT	CASNPSGRVSGELFF
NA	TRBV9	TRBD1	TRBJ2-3	TGTGCCAGCAGCTTCTCCGGGACAGGGGGAGATACGCAGTATTTT	CASSFSGTGGDTQYF
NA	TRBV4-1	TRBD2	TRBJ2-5	TGCGCCAGCAGCCAAGATGGGGTAGCGGGAGGGCCCCGGCAGACCCAGTACTTC	CASSQDGVAGGPRQTQYF
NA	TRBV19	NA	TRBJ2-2	TGTGCCAGTAGTCTCGAGGAGGGCACCGGGGAGCTGTTTTTT	CASSLEEGTGELFF
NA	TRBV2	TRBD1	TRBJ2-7	TGTGCCAGCAGGGCCAGGGGGCACTCCTACGAGCAGTACTTC	CASRARGHSYEQYF
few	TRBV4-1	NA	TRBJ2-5	TGCGCCAGCAGCCAAAGGGGGGGACCAACCCAAGAGACCCAGTACTTC	CASSQRGGPTQETQYF
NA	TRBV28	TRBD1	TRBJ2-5	TGTGCCAGCAGTTTATCCGCCCGACAGGGTGGGACCCAGTACTTC	CASSLSARQGGTQYF
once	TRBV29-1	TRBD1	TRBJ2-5	TGCAGCGCCGACCCCGGGACAGGGGGCTTTGAGACCCAGTACTTC	CSADPGTGGFETQYF
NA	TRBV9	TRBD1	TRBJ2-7	TGTGCCAGCAGCGTAGGGGGGACAGAGATGTCCGAGCAGTACTTC	CASSVGGTEMSEQYF
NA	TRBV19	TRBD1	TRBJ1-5	TGTGCCAGTAACGCGGGACAGGGGTTCAATCAGCCCCAGCATTTT	CASNAGQGFNQPQHF
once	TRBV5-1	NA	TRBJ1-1	TGCGCCAGCAGCTGGGGGACAAGCACTGAAGCTTTCTTT	CASSWGTSTEAFF
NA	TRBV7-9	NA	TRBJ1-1	TGTGCCAGCAGCTTATTACATTCTGGGGGGAGCACTGAAGCTTTCTTT	CASSLLHSGGSTEAFF
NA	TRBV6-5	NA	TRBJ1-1	TGTGCCAGCAGTTACTCGCTGGGGGGCACTGAAGCTTTCTTT	CASSYSLGGTEAFF
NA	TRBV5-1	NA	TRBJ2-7	TGCGCCAGCAGCTTCAGGCCGAGCTCCTACGAGCAGTACTTC	CASSFRPSSYEQYF
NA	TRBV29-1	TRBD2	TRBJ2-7	TGCAGCGTTCTAGCGGGAGGGTCCCGCTACGAGCAGTACTTC	CSVLAGGSRYEQYF
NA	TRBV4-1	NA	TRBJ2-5	TGCGCCAGCAGCCAAGAGTCGGGGGATCAAGAGACCCAGTACTTC	CASSQESGDQETQYF